A single sample gave rise to the 18 T cell receptor beta chains below, sequenced in a study of blood T cell repertoires in COVID-19 (dated by TCRdb to 2020 to 2021). Library generation was performed with the immunoSEQ multiplex PCR assay. As stored in TCRdb, this immuneACCESS dataset retains in-frame rearrangements with V and J assigned. A fraction of the clones does not appear; measured against another copy, unresolved V genes explain less than half of the discrepancy, and the remainder lacks a known reason. In all, the sample holds approximately 150,000 clones, and around 80% of those were seen once. The ten largest clones take up around 19% of the sample. Sequencing was carried out using peripheral blood. The receptor set was obtained from an elderly woman with acute or convalescent COVID-19.

The chain couples TRBV7-6 to TRBJ1-2; 8 bases are a match to TRBD1. CDR1 and CDR2 (germline): SGHVS, FNYEAQ. V lost 2 bases and J lost 4; bases outside the gene matches: 9. The CDR3 loop spans 16 amino acids. CDR3 DNA sequence: TGTGCCAGCAGCTTACATCCGGGACAGGATTTCTATGGCTACACCTTC. Translation gives CASSLHPGQDFYGYTF. The whole variable domain, filled in from reference TRBV7-6 and TRBJ1-2, reads GAGVSQSPRYKVTKRGQDVALRCDPISGHVSLYWYRQALGQGPEFLTYFNYEAQQDKSGLPNDRFSAERPEGSISTLTIQRTEQRDSAMYRCASSLHPGQDFYGYTFGSGTRLTVV.

The chain's CDR3 is CATSDSRTGPSSEAFF. Here the CDR3 DNA reads TGTGCCACCAGTGACAGTCGGACAGGTCCAAGTTCTGAAGCTTTCTTT. V gene TRBV24-1 combines with J gene TRBJ1-1; 7 bases line up with TRBD1. CDR1 KGHDR and CDR2 SFDVKD come from the germline V gene. Trimming at V came to 4 bases and at J to 6 bases, leaving 13 bases not matched to a gene. This CDR3 comprises 16 residues.

This chain connects TRBV12-3 or TRBV12-4 to TRBJ2-3, with 7 bases matching TRBD2. The CDR3 is 13 amino acids. Trimming cost V 6 bases and J 3 bases; bases outside gene matches: 3. The CDR3 protein is CASSTRETDTQYF. Written as DNA, the CDR3 is TGTGCCAGCAGCACGCGGGAGACAGATACGCAGTATTTT.

The chain combines TRBV27 with TRBJ1-5; 7 bases line up with TRBD1. This CDR3 has 14 amino acids. Germline V lookup: CDR1 MNHEY, CDR2 SMNVEV (reference sequence). V shed 5 bases, J shed 6 bases, and the junction held 7 bases outside the gene matches. The DNA of the CDR3 is TGTGCCAGCAGTCAGGGGACAGTAGGTCAGCCCCAGCATTTT. It specifies CASSQGTVGQPQHF.

The CDR3 sequence: CASSPETLNTEAFF. For the CDR3, the DNA is TGTGCCAGCTCACCGGAGACTTTGAACACTGAAGCTTTCTTT. This sequence joins TRBV18 and TRBJ1-1; unclear D gene. The CDR3 runs 14 residues. Per germline, CDR1 KGHSH and CDR2 LQKENI. V was pared by 3 bases and J by 0 bases, with 8 bases between.

The V and J genes are TRBV2 and TRBJ2-7; TRBD2 matches 9 bases. Germline trimming cut 6 bases from V and 7 bases from J; bases unmatched to any gene: 16. Looked up from germline, CDR1 is SNHLY and CDR2 is FYNNEI. The CDR3 runs 16 residues. CDR3 in DNA: TGTGCCAGCAGACTTACGGGACTAGCAGATTATCGGGAGCAGTACTTC. Its protein product is CASRLTGLADYREQYF.

The chain carries TRBV5-1 and TRBJ1-3; D remains unclear. Germline values: CDR1 SGHRS, CDR2 YFSETQ. This CDR3 spans 13 amino acids. The V end lost 5 bases, the J end lost 0 bases, and 6 bases lay between the germline ends. In nucleotides, the CDR3 is TGCGCCAGCAGTTACAACTCTGGAAACACCATATATTTT. This gives the protein CASSYNSGNTIYF.

DNA of the CDR3: TGTGCCAGCAGCCAAGGCGGGACTACCGGGGGGGAGCTGTTTTTT. This gives the protein CASSQGGTTGGELFF. This sequence joins TRBV4-2 and TRBJ2-2; 7 bases fit TRBD2. From germline, CDR1 is LGHNA and CDR2 YNFKEQ. The ends lost 1 base at V and 8 bases at J; junction bases unmatched: 7. This CDR3 comprises 15 residues.

This clone has at least ten counts. V gene TRBV4-2 combines with J gene TRBJ2-7, with TRBD1 matching over 7 bases. The trim removed 0 bases at V and 1 base at J, leaving 3 bases unmatched. This CDR3 is 15 amino acids long. CDR1 is LGHNA and CDR2 is YNFKEQ in the germline V gene. The CDR3 region is CASSQDPGQSYEQYF. CDR3 in DNA: TGTGCCAGCAGCCAAGACCCGGGACAGTCCTACGAGCAGTACTTC.

The J gene is TRBJ1-1, the V gene TRBV20-1; 10 nucleotides agree with TRBD1. V lost 3 bases to trimming and J lost 5 bases; unmatched junction nucleotides: 6. CDR1 and CDR2 from the germline V gene are DFQATT and SNEGSKA (reference sequence). The CDR3 consists of 14 residues. Here the CDR3 reads CSASLTGGRTEAFF. The CDR3 DNA reads as TGCAGTGCTAGTTTGACAGGGGGCCGGACTGAAGCTTTCTTT.

The CDR3 region has the DNA TGTGCCAGCAGTTGGGGCGGGACCTCCTACGAGCAGTACTTC. It specifies CASSWGGTSYEQYF. The chain is built from TRBV6-5 and TRBJ2-7; the D gene is possibly TRBD2 (6 bases). Trimming pared 4 bases from V and 0 bases from J, leaving 10 bases between. Germline-derived CDR1 and CDR2 are MNHEY and SVGAGI. The CDR3 spans 14 residues.

V usage is TRBV29-1 and J usage is TRBJ1-4, with a possible D match to TRBD1 (5 bases). This CDR3 spans 11 amino acids. V was trimmed by 6 bases and J by 7 bases, leaving 9 bases between them. The germline gives CDR1 SQVTM, CDR2 ANQGSEA. The CDR3 reads CSVRGGEKLFF. The CDR3 nucleotides are TGCAGCGTGAGGGGAGGTGAAAAACTGTTTTTT.

V usage is TRBV6-5 and J usage is TRBJ2-7, with D hard to call. The CDR3 is 14 amino acids. Germline CDR1 MNHEY, CDR2 SVGAGI. V was shortened by 9 bases and J by 2 bases, with 17 bases between the two germline ends. The chain's CDR3 is CASMINGGPYEQYF. CDR3 nucleotides: TGTGCCAGTATGATTAATGGCGGTCCCTACGAGCAGTACTTC.

The chain combines TRBV11-1 with TRBJ2-3; D is unclear. CDR3 length: 13 amino acids. V lost 5 bases and J 6 bases, leaving 12 bases between the germline ends. CDR1 and CDR2 from the germline V gene are SGHAT and FQDESV (reference sequence). The chain's CDR3 is CASSPNDGDTQYF. In nucleotides, the CDR3 is TGTGCCAGCAGCCCAAACGATGGCGATACGCAGTATTTT.

The genes are TRBV6-5 and TRBJ2-5, with 7 nucleotides matching TRBD1. Germline lookup yields CDR1 MNHEY and CDR2 SVGAGI. CDR3 length: 14 amino acids. The junction had 4 bases not matched to a gene; V was cut back by 4 bases and J by 2 bases. DNA for the CDR3: TGTGCCAGCAGTTTCGACAGGGAACAAGAGACCCAGTACTTC. Its translation: CASSFDREQETQYF.

V is TRBV28 and J is TRBJ1-2; D perhaps matches TRBD1 (6 bases). V lost 6 bases and J 8 bases, leaving 16 bases between the germline ends. CDR3 length equals 13 residues. Looked up from germline, CDR1 is MDHEN and CDR2 is SYDVKM. Written as DNA, the CDR3 is TGTGCCAGCAGCCGTCCACAGGGAATCGGCTACACCTTC. It codes for CASSRPQGIGYTF.

DNA for the CDR3: TGTGCCAGCAGGGCTTACCCCTCCTACGAGCAGTACTTC. It specifies CASRAYPSYEQYF. The rearrangement links TRBV6-5 to TRBJ2-7; D is unresolved. Germline V lookup: CDR1 MNHEY, CDR2 SVGAGI. Trimming took 6 bases from V and 0 from J, leaving 9 bases between them. The CDR3 totals 13 residues.

The chain couples TRBV3-1 (or the pseudogene TRBV3-2) to TRBJ2-7; 8 nucleotides line up with TRBD1. The germline V gene has CDR1 LGHDT and CDR2 YNNKEL (reference sequence). The CDR3 extends over 13 amino acids. The DNA of the CDR3 is TGTGCGGTCCAGGACAGGGTTACCTACGAGCAGTACTTC. Encoded protein: CAVQDRVTYEQYF.